This TCR beta chain came from a study of cytomegalovirus exposure and HLA in healthy donors. On the study more broadly: Samples from HLA-typed donors yielded approximately 80 million unique TCRs in an early data release.

The CDR3 has 16 residues. Germline V gene data show CDR1 as LNHNV and CDR2 as YYDKDF (reference sequence). V gave up 0 bases and J gave up 0 bases, with 9 bases separating them. Study results and caveats: The number of N-insertions in an Asian-associated ancestry cluster was reportedly below the roughly 670-donor mean in a later analysis. CMV serostatus stood as the only immune exposure information on hand. One variant, a missense change in DCLRE1C, was linked in a later analysis to TCR beta V- and J-gene trimming.

About this clone: The antigen remains undetermined.

This PCR relied on a set of 60 Vbeta primers and 13 Jbeta primers. Only in-frame clones appear in the TCRdb table, and some are missing; sequencing was by immunoSEQ multiplex PCR. This sample has around 200,000 clones, with around 80% found just once. This chain joins TRBV15 and TRBJ1-5; no clear D gene. The clonotype originates from a woman in her thirties in good health and CMV-seropositive. The sample was PBMCs. The CDR3 here is CATSREYGDSNQPQHF. The CDR3 region has the DNA TGTGCCACCAGCAGAGAATACGGGGATAGCAATCAGCCCCAGCATTTT. Using reference TRBV15 and TRBJ1-5 for the parts outside the CDR3, the full variable domain is DAMVIQNPRYQVTQFGKPVTLSCSQTLNHNVMYWYQQKSSQAPKLLFHYYDKDFNNEADTPDNFQSRRPNTSFCFLDIRSPGLGDTAMYLCATSREYGDSNQPQHFGDGTRLSIL.